The sample holds one count of the clone carrying this T cell receptor (beta chain). The record originates from a study of blood T cell repertoires in COVID-19. Study-level background: In each case, the material was cDNA or gDNA derived from T cells, B-cell-depleted T cells, or PBMCs.

Original methodology: Nucleated cell number was recorded as an estimate derived from reference gene primer amplification. Assay used: immunoSEQ multiplex PCR; TCRdb lists only in-frame clones, some missing. That table furnishes V, J and clone size, whereas the DNA furnished D and trimming. The repertoire consists of about 200,000 clones, with 90% to 95% occurring once and the leading ten covering roughly 0.76%. V lost 5 bases, J lost 5 bases, and 5 bases stayed unmatched. This CDR3 has 15 residues. CDR1 is LGHNT, CDR2 FRNRAP, per germline. Sequenced: peripheral blood. This chain links TRBV12-5 with TRBJ2-2; TRBD1 agrees at 10 bases. The TCR comes from a young man with COVID-19, enrolled during active disease. DNA of the CDR3: TGTGCTAGTGGTCCAGGACAGGGGGGTACCGGGGAGCTGTTTTTT. Its protein is CASGPGQGGTGELFF.